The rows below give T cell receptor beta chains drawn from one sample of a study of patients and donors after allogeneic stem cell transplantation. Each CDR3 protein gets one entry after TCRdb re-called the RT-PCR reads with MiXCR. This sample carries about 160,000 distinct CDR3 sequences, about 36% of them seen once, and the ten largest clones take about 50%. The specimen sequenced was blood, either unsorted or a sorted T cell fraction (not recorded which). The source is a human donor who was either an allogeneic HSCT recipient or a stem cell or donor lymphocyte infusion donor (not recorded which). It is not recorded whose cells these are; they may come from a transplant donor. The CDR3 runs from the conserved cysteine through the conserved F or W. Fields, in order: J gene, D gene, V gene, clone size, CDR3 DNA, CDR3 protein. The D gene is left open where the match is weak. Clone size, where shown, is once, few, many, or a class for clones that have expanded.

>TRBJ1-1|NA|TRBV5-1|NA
TGCGCCAGCAGCCATCCGGGGCGGGAGACTGAAGCTTTCTTT
CASSHPGRETEAFF
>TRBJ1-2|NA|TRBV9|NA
TGTGCCAGCAGCGGTGACCTTCCGAGGGGCTACACCTTC
CASSGDLPRGYTF
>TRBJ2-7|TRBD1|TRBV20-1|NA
TGCAGTGCTAGAGATATGGGACAGGGCGCCTACGAGCAGTACTTC
CSARDMGQGAYEQYF
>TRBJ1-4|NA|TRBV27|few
TGTGCCAGCAGTTCCGCAGGCGAAAAACTGTTTTTT
CASSSAGEKLFF
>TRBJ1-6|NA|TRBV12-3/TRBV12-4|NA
TGTGCCAGCAGGACCTCCGAAAACCTTAATTCACCCCTCCACTTT
CASRTSENLNSPLHF
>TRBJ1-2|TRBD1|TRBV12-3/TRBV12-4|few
TGTGCCAGCAGCCCGGGACAGAACTTCTATGGCTACACCTTC
CASSPGQNFYGYTF
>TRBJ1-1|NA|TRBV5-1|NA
TGCGCCAGCAGCTTGGCCCAGTCAGACACTGAAGCTTTCTTT
CASSLAQSDTEAFF
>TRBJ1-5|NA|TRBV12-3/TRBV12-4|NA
TGTGCCAGCAGCAATGGGGGGCGAAATCAGCCCCAGCATTTT
CASSNGGRNQPQHF
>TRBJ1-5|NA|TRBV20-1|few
TGCAGTGCGACCTATCAGGGATGGGGGGATCAGCCCCAGCATTTT
CSATYQGWGDQPQHF
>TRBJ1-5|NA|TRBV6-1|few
TGTGCCAGCACCTATAGCAATCAGCCCCAGCATTTT
CASTYSNQPQHF
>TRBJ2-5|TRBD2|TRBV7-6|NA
TGTGCCAGCAGAAATTCCGGACTAGCGGAAAGAGGAGAGACCCAGTACTTC
CASRNSGLAERGETQYF
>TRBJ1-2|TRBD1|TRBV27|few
TGTGCCAGCAGTGTCTCCGGGACAGGGCGAGGAAGCTACACCTTC
CASSVSGTGRGSYTF
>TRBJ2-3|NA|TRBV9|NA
TGTGCCAGCAGCTTCAGGGTTGCAGATACGCAGTATTTT
CASSFRVADTQYF
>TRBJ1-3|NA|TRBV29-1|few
TGCAGCGGGCAGGACGGATTTGGAAACACCATATATTTT
CSGQDGFGNTIYF
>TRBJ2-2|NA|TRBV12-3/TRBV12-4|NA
TGTGCCAGCAGTGGTCTAGCCGGGGCTAACACCGGGGAGCTGTTTTTT
CASSGLAGANTGELFF
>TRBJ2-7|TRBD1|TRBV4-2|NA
TGTGCCAGCAGCCAGGGGGACAGCCCCTACGAGCAGTACTTC
CASSQGDSPYEQYF
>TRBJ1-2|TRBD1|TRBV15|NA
TGTGCCACCAGCAGAGTACAGGGGGCTGGCTACACCTTC
CATSRVQGAGYTF
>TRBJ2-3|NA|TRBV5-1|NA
TGCGCCAGCACTGGCCCCAGCACAGATACGCAGTATTTT
CASTGPSTDTQYF
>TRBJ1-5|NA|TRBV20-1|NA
TGCAGTGCTATAGGGGGGGGTTGGAGCAATCAGCCCCAGCATTTT
CSAIGGGWSNQPQHF
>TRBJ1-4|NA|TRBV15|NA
TGTGCCACCAGCAGGATACAGGGAGCTGAAAAACTGTTTTTT
CATSRIQGAEKLFF
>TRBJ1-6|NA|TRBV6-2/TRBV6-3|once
TGTGCCAGCAGTTATTTAGGACAGACCGCGAATTCACCCCTCCACTTT
CASSYLGQTANSPLHF
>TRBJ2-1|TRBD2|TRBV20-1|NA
TGCAGTGCTAGAGAGGGTAGCGGGGCATACAATGAGCAGTTCTTC
CSAREGSGAYNEQFF
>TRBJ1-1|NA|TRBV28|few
TGTGCCAGCAGTTTACGGACACGGGGGAACACTGAAGCTTTCTTT
CASSLRTRGNTEAFF
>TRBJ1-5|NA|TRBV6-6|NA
TGTGCCAGCAGTCCAGGGGCCCGGGGGCCCCAGCATTTT
CASSPGARGPQHF
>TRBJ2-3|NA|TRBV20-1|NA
TGCAGTGCTAGATTAGAGGGGTTCACAGATACGCAGTATTTT
CSARLEGFTDTQYF
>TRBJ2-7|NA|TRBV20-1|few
TGCAGTGCTAGTCTCCACGTCTCCTACGAGCAGTACTTC
CSASLHVSYEQYF